Below, 21 T cell receptor beta chains from the same sample are listed, as sequenced in a study of blood T cell repertoires in COVID-19. Profiling relied on immunoSEQ multiplex PCR, and the TCRdb table lists in-frame clones only, not all of them. Among 80,000 to 100,000 clones listed, around two thirds were seen once. Sequences were obtained from peripheral blood. The receptor set was obtained from a man in his 70s with COVID-19, enrolled during active disease.

The chain uses TRBV30 and TRBJ2-7, with 13 bases matching TRBD2. This CDR3 has 17 residues. Germline CDR1 and CDR2: GTSNPN and SVGIG (reference sequence). J was trimmed by 5 bases and V by 0 bases; bases with no gene match: 10. The CDR3 is CAWSVSRLAGGRHEQYF. Here the CDR3 DNA reads TGTGCCTGGAGTGTCTCCCGACTAGCGGGAGGACGCCACGAGCAGTACTTC. Together with reference TRBV30 and TRBJ2-7, the CDR3 gives the full variable domain: SQTIHQWPATLVQPVGSPLSLECTVEGTSNPNLYWYRQAAGRGLQLLFYSVGIGQISSEVPQNLSASRPQDRQFILSSKKLLLSDSGFYLCAWSVSRLAGGRHEQYFGPGTRLTVT.

The chain joins TRBV14 to TRBJ2-7; 10 nucleotides match TRBD1. The V segment lost 4 bases and the J segment 3 bases; nucleotides outside the gene matches: 6. CDR1 and CDR2 from the germline V gene are SGHDN and FVKESK. This CDR3 has 15 amino acids. CDR3 coding DNA: TGTGCCAGCAGCCTTTCTCGGACAGGGGGCTACGAGCAGTACTTC. It is translated as CASSLSRTGGYEQYF.

V gene TRBV15 combines with J gene TRBJ2-6; 7 nucleotides align to TRBD1. Trimming took 5 bases from V and 0 from J; bases not matched to a gene: 7. Germline V lookup: CDR1 LNHNV, CDR2 YYDKDF (reference sequence). The CDR3 loop spans 17 amino acids. The CDR3 DNA reads as TGTGCCACCAGCGGGGACAGACGATACTCTGGGGCCAACGTCCTGACTTTC. It specifies CATSGDRRYSGANVLTF.

J is TRBJ2-3 and V is TRBV9; possible D gene TRBD1, 5 bases. This CDR3 is 14 amino acids long. Germline CDR1 and CDR2: SGDLS and YYNGEE. V shed 3 bases and J shed 1 base, with 9 bases lying between them. CDR3 nucleotide sequence: TGTGCCAGCAGCGACGGCAGGGGCACAGATACGCAGTATTTT. This gives the protein CASSDGRGTDTQYF.

The gene calls are TRBV19 and TRBJ1-5; 9 bases line up with TRBD1. Trimming removed 6 bases from V and 6 bases from J; junction bases left unmatched: 12. Germline lookup yields CDR1 LNHDA and CDR2 SQIVND (reference sequence). The CDR3 has 16 amino acids. This CDR3 is CASSLDRDRVSQPQHF. CDR3 sequence (DNA): TGTGCCAGTAGCCTCGACCGGGACAGGGTAAGTCAGCCCCAGCATTTT.

The V and J genes are TRBV5-1 and TRBJ2-2, with 11 bases lining up with TRBD1. CDR1 and CDR2 (germline): SGHRS, YFSETQ. This CDR3 comprises 15 residues. Trimming cost V 3 bases and J 4 bases; bases outside gene matches: 2. CDR3 sequence (DNA): TGCGCCAGCAGCTCGGGACAGGGGGTCACCGGGGAGCTGTTTTTT. Amino acids: CASSSGQGVTGELFF.

V is TRBV27 and J is TRBJ1-5; D remains unclear. CDR3 length: 13 amino acids. With 3 bases removed from V and 4 bases from J, the gap between germline ends came to 7 bases. The germline V gene has CDR1 MNHEY and CDR2 SMNVEV (reference sequence). For the CDR3, the DNA is TGTGCCAGCAGTTTCGGGAGGAATCAGCCCCAGCATTTT. Protein: CASSFGRNQPQHF.

A single count supports this clone. V is TRBV9 and J is TRBJ2-5; 8 bases fit TRBD1. This CDR3 comprises 14 residues. The V segment lost 3 bases and the J segment 5 bases; nucleotides outside the gene matches: 6. Germline values: CDR1 SGDLS, CDR2 YYNGEE. For the CDR3, the DNA is TGTGCCAGCAGCGCTGACAGGGGTTATGAGACCCAGTACTTC. Its translation is CASSADRGYETQYF.

The CDR3 protein is CASSFSDQGLPYEQYF. The CDR3 DNA sequence: TGTGCCAGCAGTTTCAGTGATCAGGGTCTCCCCTACGAGCAGTACTTC. The chain links TRBV28 to TRBJ2-7; D may be TRBD1 (5 bases). This CDR3 contains 16 residues. CDR1 is MDHEN, CDR2 SYDVKM, per germline. V was cut by 3 bases and J by 2 bases, with 17 bases left in between.

The chain recombines TRBV4-1 with TRBJ2-1, with 9 nucleotides matching TRBD1. The CDR3 is 14 residues long. Germline lookup yields CDR1 MGHRA and CDR2 YSYEKL. J lost 4 bases, V lost 4 bases, and 2 bases had no gene match. Here the CDR3 reads CASSPGQGYNEQFF. The CDR3 nucleotides are TGCGCCAGCAGCCCCGGACAGGGGTACAATGAGCAGTTCTTC.

The chain is built from TRBV5-1 and TRBJ2-4, with 7 bases matching TRBD1. This CDR3 region has 14 residues. In germline, CDR1 is SGHRS, CDR2 YFSETQ. Trimming cost V 4 bases and J 2 bases; bases outside gene matches: 3. The CDR3 sequence is CASSRQGTKNIQYF. As DNA, the CDR3 is TGCGCCAGCAGCCGACAGGGAACCAAAAACATTCAGTACTTC.

By share of the sample, this clone is medium-sized. The chain employs TRBV3-1 (or the pseudogene TRBV3-2) and TRBJ2-5; weak D call: TRBD2 (6 bases). The V and J ends lost 0 bases and 5 bases respectively, with 13 bases between them. The CDR3 has 15 amino acids. Germline CDR1 and CDR2: LGHDT and YNNKEL (reference sequence). The CDR3 loop reads CASSQDWGGAETQYF. The CDR3, as DNA: TGTGCCAGCAGCCAAGATTGGGGAGGTGCCGAGACCCAGTACTTC.

The chain joins TRBV4-1 to TRBJ1-2, with a tentative D call TRBD1 (6 bases). CDR3 length equals 13 residues. V lost 3 bases and J 7 bases, leaving 12 bases between the germline ends. Germline V gives CDR1 MGHRA, CDR2 YSYEKL. The CDR3 spells CASSHNRASGYTF. The CDR3, as DNA: TGCGCCAGCAGCCACAACAGGGCGAGTGGCTACACCTTC.

This chain links TRBV5-1 with TRBJ2-1; 7 bases are a match to TRBD1. This CDR3 region has 15 residues. The V and J ends lost 4 bases and 3 bases, in that order; junction bases with no gene match: 7. Germline CDR1 and CDR2: SGHRS and YFSETQ. The CDR3 protein is CASSPIGQDYNEQFF. CDR3 nucleotide sequence: TGCGCCAGCAGCCCTATTGGACAGGACTACAATGAGCAGTTCTTC.

This clone was detected only a few times. The J gene is TRBJ2-7, the V gene TRBV11-2; D is undetermined. CDR1 SGHAT and CDR2 FQNNGV come from the germline V gene. This CDR3 spans 12 amino acids. Trimming took off 1 base at V and 3 bases at J, with 4 bases between the two ends. Written as DNA, the CDR3 is TGTGCCAGCAGCTTAGGACTCTACGAGCAGTACTTC. Amino acid sequence: CASSLGLYEQYF.

This rearrangement joins TRBV4-2 to TRBJ2-7; 8 bases match TRBD1. Trimming took 4 bases from V and 1 from J; bases not matched to a gene: 6. CDR1 LGHNA and CDR2 YNFKEQ come from the germline V gene. This CDR3 is 15 amino acids long. Here the CDR3 reads CASSLGQGGSYEQYF. In DNA form, the CDR3 reads TGTGCCAGCAGCCTTGGACAGGGCGGGTCCTACGAGCAGTACTTC.

The rearrangement uses TRBV7-2 and TRBJ2-2; 8 positions match TRBD2. The CDR3 consists of 15 residues. Germline CDR1 SGHTA, CDR2 FQGNSA. V dropped 4 bases and J dropped 5; count of bases not matched to a gene: 6. The CDR3 bases are TGTGCCAGCAGCTCACTAGCGGTTGGTACCGGGGAGCTGTTTTTT. Protein: CASSSLAVGTGELFF.

The chain is built from TRBV2 and TRBJ1-5; D might be TRBD1 (5 bases). CDR3 size: 12 residues. The V and J ends lost 5 bases and 9 bases respectively, with 11 bases between them. The germline V gene encodes CDR1 SNHLY and CDR2 FYNNEI. CDR3 nucleotides: TGTGCCAGCAGTCAGGGCGTAGGGCCCCAGCATTTT. It yields the protein CASSQGVGPQHF.

The chain is built from TRBV7-2 and TRBJ2-7; TRBD1 aligns across 7 bases. Germline CDR1 SGHTA, CDR2 FQGNSA. The CDR3 runs to 15 residues. The ends lost 5 bases at V and 3 bases at J; junction bases unmatched: 10. This chain's CDR3 is CASSDRDSANYEQYF. The CDR3 DNA reads TGTGCCAGCAGCGACCGGGACAGTGCAAACTACGAGCAGTACTTC.

In the case of this clone: At one boundary the junction diverges from the germline segment, which might be a read error. The V call is TRBV7-7, the J call TRBJ2-5, with 8 bases aligning to TRBD1. The CDR3 contains 14 residues. Germline CDR1 is SSHAT and CDR2 is FNYEAQ (reference sequence). CDR3 protein: CASSGDRGLETQYF. The CDR3 coding sequence is TGTGCTAGCAGCGGCGACAGGGGCTTGGAGACCCAGTACTTC.

The chain links TRBV4-3 to TRBJ1-6; D is possibly TRBD1 (5 bases). Germline CDR1 and CDR2: LGHNA and YSLEER. V was clipped by 0 bases and J by 6 bases, with 12 bases between them. This CDR3 region has 16 residues. CDR3 loop: CASSQDGQGGNSPLHF. CDR3 sequence (DNA): TGCGCCAGCAGCCAAGATGGGCAGGGAGGTAATTCACCCCTCCACTTT.